These T cell receptor beta chains were read from a single sample in a study of vaccination and CD4 T cells after COVID-19. Which antigens these TCRs recognize remains unknown. In TCRdb, the PCR reads were re-called with MiXCR into one record per CDR3 protein. The repertoire includes around 20,000 distinct CDR3 sequences, 40% to 45% of them detected once, and less than 3% sits in the top ten. Sequences were derived from CD4+ T cells from blood, cultured in vitro, sampled after SARS-CoV-2 vaccination. These receptors all stem from a human donor who had recovered from COVID-19. Both conserved end residues are part of each CDR3.

TRBV7-4,TRBJ1-6,CASSEEEDSSYNSPLHF
TRBV7-2,TRBJ2-7,CASSSVAGSSYEQYF
TRBV6-1,TRBJ2-5,CASRAPGQGAETQYF
TRBV19,TRBJ2-2,CASSIQGANTGELFF
TRBV7-7,TRBJ2-1,CASSLGYRDEQFF
TRBV7-3,TRBJ2-2,CASRRQGGTGELFF
TRBV6-2/TRBV6-3,TRBJ2-1,CASRHSSYNEQFF
TRBV5-1,TRBJ1-6,CASSLQGAFGNSPLHF
TRBV19,TRBJ2-5,CATRLAGVRETQYF
TRBV7-9,TRBJ1-1,CASSSPQGTEAFF
TRBV30,TRBJ1-1,CAWSHGTANTEAFF
TRBV6-1,TRBJ2-7,CASSRAQRTYEQYF
TRBV11-3,TRBJ1-6,CASSPRNNSPLHF
TRBV7-9,TRBJ2-1,CASSLAASFDEQFF
TRBV6-2/TRBV6-3,TRBJ2-4,CASSSSGRASGAKNIQYF
TRBV7-8,TRBJ1-1,CASSWGQGTEAFF